The rows below give T cell receptor beta chains drawn from one sample of a study of T cells in Graves' hyperthyroidism and ophthalmopathy. TCRdb recomputed calls from the multiplex PCR reads with MiXCR, one row per CDR3 protein. The sample records 550,000 to 650,000 distinct CDR3 sequences, about 15% being singletons. The specimen sequenced was blood. Source of these receptors: a woman aged 25 to 39 with Graves' hyperthyroidism that later progressed to Graves' ophthalmopathy. Both conserved end residues are part of each CDR3. The D gene is left open where the match is weak. Only part of the rows carry a size: once, few, many, or a class if the clone is expanded.

D gene: TRBD2; clone size: many; J gene: TRBJ2-3; V gene: TRBV5-1; CDR3 DNA: TGCGCCAGCAGCGGGGGACTAGCGGGGGAGACCTTCACAGATACGCAGTATTTT; CDR3 protein: CASSGGLAGETFTDTQYF
D gene: TRBD1; clone size: -; J gene: TRBJ2-7; V gene: TRBV27; CDR3 DNA: TGTGCCAGCAGTCTAGTGAATTGGGACAGAGGTCCCTACGAGCAGTACTTC; CDR3 protein: CASSLVNWDRGPYEQYF
D gene: -; clone size: -; J gene: TRBJ1-1; V gene: TRBV19; CDR3 DNA: TGTGCCACCCGCCCGCAGGGACCACTGAACACTGAAGCTCTCTTT; CDR3 protein: CATRPQGPLNTEALF
D gene: TRBD2; clone size: many; J gene: TRBJ2-1; V gene: TRBV11-3; CDR3 DNA: TGTGCCAGCAGCTTTGGGACTAGCGGGAGTCCCGCCTACAATGAGCAGTTCTTC; CDR3 protein: CASSFGTSGSPAYNEQFF
D gene: TRBD2; clone size: -; J gene: TRBJ2-7; V gene: TRBV20-1; CDR3 DNA: TGCAGTGGCCAGACTAGCGGGCCGCCGGAGCAGTACTTC; CDR3 protein: CSGQTSGPPEQYF
D gene: TRBD1; clone size: many; J gene: TRBJ2-1; V gene: TRBV7-8; CDR3 DNA: TGTGCCAGCAGCTCACGACAGGGGGCGGGTTTTTTCTACAATGAGCAGTTCTTC; CDR3 protein: CASSSRQGAGFFYNEQFF
D gene: -; clone size: many; J gene: TRBJ2-2; V gene: TRBV10-3; CDR3 DNA: TGTGCCACCCTCGGGCAGCAGAACACCGGGGAGCTGTTTTTT; CDR3 protein: CATLGQQNTGELFF
D gene: TRBD2; clone size: many; J gene: TRBJ2-1; V gene: TRBV11-3; CDR3 DNA: TGTGCCAGCAGCTTAGAACTAGCGGGAGAGAACTCCTACAATGAGCAGTTCTTC; CDR3 protein: CASSLELAGENSYNEQFF
D gene: -; clone size: many; J gene: TRBJ2-7; V gene: TRBV2; CDR3 DNA: TGTGCCAGCAGTGAAGGGGCTAGCGTCTCCTACGAGCAGTACTTC; CDR3 protein: CASSEGASVSYEQYF
D gene: TRBD1; clone size: many; J gene: TRBJ2-7; V gene: TRBV28; CDR3 DNA: TGTGCCAGCAGTTTCGATATGGGACAGGGCTCCTACGAGCAGTACTTC; CDR3 protein: CASSFDMGQGSYEQYF
D gene: TRBD2; clone size: many; J gene: TRBJ2-7; V gene: TRBV27; CDR3 DNA: TGTGCCAGCAGGGGACTAGCGGGAGGGACCTACGAGCAGTACTTC; CDR3 protein: CASRGLAGGTYEQYF
D gene: TRBD2; clone size: -; J gene: TRBJ2-5; V gene: TRBV11-3; CDR3 DNA: TGTGCCAGCAGCCCTGGGACTAGCGGGAGTAAGACCCAGTACTTC; CDR3 protein: CASSPGTSGSKTQYF
D gene: -; clone size: many; J gene: TRBJ1-2; V gene: TRBV2; CDR3 DNA: TGTGCCAGCAGTGTCAGCTATGGCTACACCTTC; CDR3 protein: CASSVSYGYTF
D gene: TRBD1; clone size: -; J gene: TRBJ2-1; V gene: TRBV19; CDR3 DNA: TGTGCCAGTAAGGAGGGGGACAGGGTTATTGATGAGCAGTTCTTC; CDR3 protein: CASKEGDRVIDEQFF
D gene: TRBD2; clone size: -; J gene: TRBJ2-1; V gene: TRBV7-9; CDR3 DNA: TGTGCCAGCAGCTTAGGGGCGGGAGTAAGGCAGTTCTTC; CDR3 protein: CASSLGAGVRQFF
D gene: TRBD1; clone size: many; J gene: TRBJ1-1; V gene: TRBV20-1; CDR3 DNA: TGCAGTGCTAGAGACCCGACAGGGTCGGGCACTGAAGCTTTCTTT; CDR3 protein: CSARDPTGSGTEAFF
D gene: TRBD1; clone size: many; J gene: TRBJ2-1; V gene: TRBV7-2; CDR3 DNA: TGTGCCAGCAGCTTAGGAGGGACAGGGCCTCTCAATGAGCAGTTCTTC; CDR3 protein: CASSLGGTGPLNEQFF
D gene: -; clone size: few; J gene: TRBJ2-6; V gene: TRBV29-1; CDR3 DNA: TGCAGCGTCCTAGGGGGTGGGGAGGACTCTGGGGCCAACGTCCTGACTTTC; CDR3 protein: CSVLGGGEDSGANVLTF
D gene: -; clone size: many; J gene: TRBJ2-7; V gene: TRBV7-2; CDR3 DNA: TGTGCCAGCAGCCCGACCGCGGACTCCGAGCAGTACTTC; CDR3 protein: CASSPTADSEQYF
D gene: -; clone size: few; J gene: TRBJ2-5; V gene: TRBV2; CDR3 DNA: TGTGCCAGCAGTGGTCCGCCGGATAGCGGAGAGACCCAGTACTTC; CDR3 protein: CASSGPPDSGETQYF
D gene: TRBD1; clone size: -; J gene: TRBJ1-1; V gene: TRBV12-3/TRBV12-4; CDR3 DNA: TGTGCCACCCTCGAGGGGGCCGCGGACACTGAAGCTTTCTTT; CDR3 protein: CATLEGAADTEAFF
D gene: TRBD1; clone size: many; J gene: TRBJ1-5; V gene: TRBV10-3; CDR3 DNA: TGTGCCACCGACAGGGGAAGGGGACAGCCCCAGCATTTT; CDR3 protein: CATDRGRGQPQHF
D gene: -; clone size: many; J gene: TRBJ1-3; V gene: TRBV10-3; CDR3 DNA: TGTGCCATCAGTGAGTCTGGCAGCCTCTCTGGAAACACCATATATTTT; CDR3 protein: CAISESGSLSGNTIYF
D gene: TRBD1; clone size: many; J gene: TRBJ2-3; V gene: TRBV6-1; CDR3 DNA: TGTGCCAGCAGTAAACGGACAGGGGCCGGGACAGATACGCAGTATTTT; CDR3 protein: CASSKRTGAGTDTQYF
D gene: -; clone size: many; J gene: TRBJ2-2; V gene: TRBV29-1; CDR3 DNA: TGCAGCGTTGATGGGGCCGGGGAGCTGTTTTTT; CDR3 protein: CSVDGAGELFF
D gene: -; clone size: many; J gene: TRBJ1-4; V gene: TRBV20-1; CDR3 DNA: TGCAGTGCTAGAGATATGAGGGGGAGTGAAAAACTGTTTTTT; CDR3 protein: CSARDMRGSEKLFF
D gene: -; clone size: many; J gene: TRBJ1-5; V gene: TRBV28; CDR3 DNA: TGTGCCAGCAGTTTAAAACGTCAGGGCAATCAGCCCCAGCATTTT; CDR3 protein: CASSLKRQGNQPQHF
D gene: TRBD2; clone size: -; J gene: TRBJ2-1; V gene: TRBV7-2; CDR3 DNA: TGTGCCAGCAGCTTCTACGCGTCGATAGCGGGGAGCAATGAGCAGTTCTTC; CDR3 protein: CASSFYASIAGSNEQFF
D gene: -; clone size: many; J gene: TRBJ2-2; V gene: TRBV28; CDR3 DNA: TGTGCCAGCAGTTTAAGGGGGAAAGGCACCGGGGAGCTGTTTTTT; CDR3 protein: CASSLRGKGTGELFF
D gene: -; clone size: many; J gene: TRBJ2-7; V gene: TRBV7-2; CDR3 DNA: TGTGCCAGCAGCTTAGATTATCCAGGGAAATACGAGCAGTACTTC; CDR3 protein: CASSLDYPGKYEQYF
D gene: -; clone size: many; J gene: TRBJ2-7; V gene: TRBV11-2; CDR3 DNA: TGTGCCAGCATCCTATCTGGGCCCGGGACACATCAAGGGGACGAGCAGTACTTC; CDR3 protein: CASILSGPGTHQGDEQYF
D gene: TRBD1; clone size: many; J gene: TRBJ1-6; V gene: TRBV6-1; CDR3 DNA: TGTGCCACCCGGGACAGTATTTCACCCCTCCACTTT; CDR3 protein: CATRDSISPLHF
D gene: TRBD2; clone size: few; J gene: TRBJ2-3; V gene: TRBV19; CDR3 DNA: TGTGCCAGCAGCCCGGGCGCGGGGGTAGGTACGCAGTATTTT; CDR3 protein: CASSPGAGVGTQYF
D gene: -; clone size: many; J gene: TRBJ1-1; V gene: TRBV5-6; CDR3 DNA: TGTGCCAGCAGCCCGAGATGGGGAGCCGGCGAAGCTTTCTTT; CDR3 protein: CASSPRWGAGEAFF
D gene: TRBD2; clone size: -; J gene: TRBJ2-5; V gene: TRBV28; CDR3 DNA: TGTGCCAGCAGTAACCCTAGCGGGAGGGTGTACCAAGAGACCCAGTACTTC; CDR3 protein: CASSNPSGRVYQETQYF
D gene: -; clone size: -; J gene: TRBJ1-1; V gene: TRBV12-3/TRBV12-4; CDR3 DNA: TGTGCCAGCAGCGCGGCAAGGTTTAAAGCTTTCTTT; CDR3 protein: CASSAARFKAFF
D gene: TRBD1; clone size: many; J gene: TRBJ2-5; V gene: TRBV28; CDR3 DNA: TGTGCCAGCAGTGTGACAGGGGACCAAGAGACCCAGTACTTC; CDR3 protein: CASSVTGDQETQYF
D gene: TRBD1; clone size: -; J gene: TRBJ1-5; V gene: TRBV20-1; CDR3 DNA: TGCAGTGCCAGACCCCTGACAGGGGGCCGCCAGCATTTT; CDR3 protein: CSARPLTGGRQHF
D gene: TRBD2; clone size: few; J gene: TRBJ2-7; V gene: TRBV18; CDR3 DNA: TGTGCCAGCTCACCACAGGGGACTAGCGGTCGCCACGAGCAGTACTTC; CDR3 protein: CASSPQGTSGRHEQYF
D gene: TRBD2; clone size: few; J gene: TRBJ2-1; V gene: TRBV24-1; CDR3 DNA: TGTGCCACCAGTGATTCCGGACTAGCGGGTCCTCGTTCCTACAATGAGCAGTTCTTC; CDR3 protein: CATSDSGLAGPRSYNEQFF
D gene: TRBD1; clone size: -; J gene: TRBJ1-1; V gene: TRBV28; CDR3 DNA: TGTGCCAGCAGAGGACAGGGAAGGCTTCGAACTGAAGCTTTCTTT; CDR3 protein: CASRGQGRLRTEAFF
D gene: -; clone size: many; J gene: TRBJ1-5; V gene: TRBV5-5; CDR3 DNA: TGTGCCAGCAGGCCGGGACCACGAGGGCATAATCAGCCCCAGCATTTT; CDR3 protein: CASRPGPRGHNQPQHF
D gene: TRBD2; clone size: many; J gene: TRBJ2-7; V gene: TRBV2; CDR3 DNA: TGTGCCAGCGTAGAGGGACTAGCGGGAACCTACGAGCAGTACTTC; CDR3 protein: CASVEGLAGTYEQYF
D gene: TRBD2; clone size: many; J gene: TRBJ2-2; V gene: TRBV6-2/TRBV6-3; CDR3 DNA: TGTGCCACCCGGGTCGATAGCGGGCGCTACACCGGGGAGCTGTTTTTT; CDR3 protein: CATRVDSGRYTGELFF
D gene: TRBD2; clone size: many; J gene: TRBJ2-2; V gene: TRBV12-3/TRBV12-4; CDR3 DNA: TGTGCCAGCAGTTTATCTCTAGCGGGAGACACCGGGGAGCTGTTTTTT; CDR3 protein: CASSLSLAGDTGELFF
D gene: -; clone size: many; J gene: TRBJ1-1; V gene: TRBV15; CDR3 DNA: TGTGCCACCAGCAGCCGGACAGTTATGAACACTGAAGCTTTCTTT; CDR3 protein: CATSSRTVMNTEAFF